This TCR beta chain came from a study of T cell responses to AZD1222 COVID-19 vaccine. Study-wide results and limits: Breadth and depth of Spike-specific TCRs rose after two AZD1222 doses. Mapped onto spike, vaccine-associated CD4 TCRs spanned it and were dominant at 160-218 and 743-854.

Turning to this clone: Its specificity is not known.

The assay was immunoSEQ multiplex PCR, and TCRdb's table has in-frame clones only and misses some. The sample shows 120,000 to 150,000 clones, around 90% of them seen only once. Analysis merged second doses at about 4 or about 12 weeks. The V gene lost 4 bases and the J gene lost 4 bases, with 18 bases spanning the gap. The CDR3 is 16 residues long. The germline CDR1 and CDR2 sequences are SGHDT and YYEEEE. The genes are TRBV5-6 and TRBJ1-3, with D tentatively TRBD1 (6 bases). The sequenced sample was peripheral blood, obtained 28 days after the second AZD1222 dose. This TCR derives from an adult who received the AZD1222 COVID-19 vaccine. Here the CDR3 reads CASSPTGPPVGNTIYF. In DNA, the CDR3 is TGTGCCAGCAGCCCGACAGGCCCCCCGGTCGGAAACACCATATATTTT.